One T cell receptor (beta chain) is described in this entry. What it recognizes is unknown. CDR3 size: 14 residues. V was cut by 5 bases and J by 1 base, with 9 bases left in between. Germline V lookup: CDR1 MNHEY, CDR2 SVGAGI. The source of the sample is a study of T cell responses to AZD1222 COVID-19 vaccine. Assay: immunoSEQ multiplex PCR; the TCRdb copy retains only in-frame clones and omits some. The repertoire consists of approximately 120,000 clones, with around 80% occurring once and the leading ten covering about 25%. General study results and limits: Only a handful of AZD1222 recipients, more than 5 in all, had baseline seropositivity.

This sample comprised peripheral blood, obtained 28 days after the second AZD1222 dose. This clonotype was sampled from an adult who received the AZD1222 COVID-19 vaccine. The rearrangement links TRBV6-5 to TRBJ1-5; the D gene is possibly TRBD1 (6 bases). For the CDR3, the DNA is TGTGCCAGCAGTCCCGGACAGAGCAATCAGCCCCAGCATTTT. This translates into CASSPGQSNQPQHF.